The 5 T cell receptor beta chains listed next were all sequenced from one sample in a study of blood T cell repertoires in COVID-19. TCRdb's copy holds only in-frame clones and misses some; the assay was immunoSEQ multiplex PCR. The data contain more than 85,000 clones, around 90% of them singletons. Sequenced: peripheral blood. All receptors derive from a man in his fifties with active COVID-19.

The rearrangement joins TRBV2 to TRBJ2-5; 10 nucleotides agree with TRBD2. Germline CDR1 and CDR2: SNHLY and FYNNEI. The CDR3 covers 16 residues. V shed 7 bases, J shed 3 bases, and the junction held 11 bases outside the gene matches. CDR3 nucleotides: TGTGCCAGCACCGATCCTGCAGCGGGGGGGAAAGAGACCCAGTACTTC. Translated, it gives CASTDPAAGGKETQYF.

The rearrangement joins TRBV9 to TRBJ1-4; D remains unclear. Trimming pared 7 bases from V and 5 bases from J, leaving 12 bases between. The CDR3 runs 13 residues. CDR1 SGDLS and CDR2 YYNGEE come from the germline V gene. This chain's CDR3 is CASAASPNEKLFF. The CDR3 coding sequence is TGTGCCAGCGCGGCCAGTCCAAATGAAAAACTGTTTTTT.

The rearrangement links TRBV9 to TRBJ2-3, with 9 bases fitting TRBD1. The CDR3 spans 16 residues. J lost 5 bases, V lost 2 bases, and 9 bases had no gene match. Germline V gives CDR1 SGDLS, CDR2 YYNGEE. Here the CDR3 reads CASSVIQGARRDTQYF. The CDR3 DNA reads TGTGCCAGCAGCGTGATACAGGGGGCGAGAAGAGATACGCAGTATTTT.

The chain's CDR3 is CASSDRTGELFF. CDR3 sequence (DNA): TGTGCCAGCAGTGACCGCACCGGGGAGCTGTTTTTT. The chain couples TRBV6-4 to TRBJ2-2, with D unclear. Trimming shortened V by 2 bases and J by 4 bases, and 2 bases separated the two germline ends. The CDR3 sequence is 12 residues long. CDR1 and CDR2 (germline): MRHNA, SNTAGT.

This sequence joins TRBV9 and TRBJ2-1, with D perhaps matching TRBD1 (5 bases). Trimming pared 0 bases from V and 0 bases from J, leaving 7 bases between. The CDR3 sequence is 15 residues long. Germline V CDR1 and CDR2: SGDLS, YYNGEE. Here the CDR3 DNA reads TGTGCCAGCAGCGTAGAAAGGGGCTCCTACAATGAGCAGTTCTTC. This gives the protein CASSVERGSYNEQFF.